Listed below are T cell receptor beta chains from one sample, sequenced in a study of T-cell reconstitution after alpha-beta-depleted transplantation in children. TCRdb re-analysed the PCR reads in MiXCR, keeping a single row per CDR3 protein. The table shows around 200,000 distinct CDR3 sequences, with over 5.5% occurring only once. This specimen was PBMCs from the stem cell graft donor, taken from the stem cell graft. The receptor set was obtained from a human donor who donated a stem cell graft to a child with Wiskott-Aldrich syndrome. Each CDR3 is given with its conserved first and last residue. Each record gives: clone size, D gene, V gene, CDR3 length, J gene, CDR3 DNA, CDR3 protein. The D gene is left open where the match is weak. For some rows the clone size is stated as once, few or many, or as a class when expanded; others skip it.

abundance: many; d_gene: .; v_gene: TRBV7-9; len: 12; j_gene: TRBJ1-2; CDR3nt: TGTGCCAGCAGCCCCCCGACAGTGGGAAACACCTTC; CDR3aa: CASSPPTVGNTF
abundance: many; d_gene: TRBD1; v_gene: TRBV2; len: 19; j_gene: TRBJ2-7; CDR3nt: TGTGCCAGGCCTGAAAACGGATCGGTTCCCGGGACAGGCGGTTACGAGCAGTACTTC; CDR3aa: CARPENGSVPGTGGYEQYF
abundance: .; d_gene: .; v_gene: TRBV2; len: 15; j_gene: TRBJ1-2; CDR3nt: TGTGCCAGCTATCCCGGCAGACTCGAGGTCTATGGCTACACCTTC; CDR3aa: CASYPGRLEVYGYTF
abundance: many; d_gene: .; v_gene: TRBV2; len: 14; j_gene: TRBJ1-2; CDR3nt: TGTGCCAGCAGTGCTGCCAGGGAAAGTGAGGGCTACACCTTC; CDR3aa: CASSAARESEGYTF
abundance: .; d_gene: TRBD2; v_gene: TRBV12-3/TRBV12-4; len: 18; j_gene: TRBJ2-5; CDR3nt: TGTACCAGCAAACGGGGGGCTAGCGGGGACGGCCCCCGGGAGACCCAGTACTTC; CDR3aa: CTSKRGASGDGPRETQYF
abundance: many; d_gene: TRBD1; v_gene: TRBV27; len: 15; j_gene: TRBJ2-2; CDR3nt: TGTGCCAGCAGTAGGGGCAGGGGGCTCGGCGGGGAGCTGTTTTTT; CDR3aa: CASSRGRGLGGELFF
abundance: few; d_gene: TRBD1; v_gene: TRBV5-1; len: 15; j_gene: TRBJ2-7; CDR3nt: TGCGCCAGCAGCGTGACAGGGTTTGGATCCTACGAGCAGTACTTC; CDR3aa: CASSVTGFGSYEQYF
abundance: many; d_gene: TRBD1; v_gene: TRBV27; len: 19; j_gene: TRBJ2-1; CDR3nt: TGTGCCAGCAGCTTTATCCCTCCTGGGGGGGGGGACAGGGGCAATGAGCAGTTCTTC; CDR3aa: CASSFIPPGGGDRGNEQFF
abundance: many; d_gene: .; v_gene: TRBV5-1; len: 14; j_gene: TRBJ1-2; CDR3nt: TGCGCCAGCAGCTTGGATTGGGGGAACTATGGCTACACCTTC; CDR3aa: CASSLDWGNYGYTF
abundance: .; d_gene: .; v_gene: TRBV2; len: 15; j_gene: TRBJ2-1; CDR3nt: TGTGCCAGCAGTGCCCGACAGGACATCTACAATGAGCAGTTCTTC; CDR3aa: CASSARQDIYNEQFF
abundance: .; d_gene: .; v_gene: TRBV5-1; len: 19; j_gene: TRBJ2-6; CDR3nt: TGCGCCAGCAGCTTGGGTGGAGCCAGGGGTCCCTCTGGGGCCAACGTCCTGACTTTC; CDR3aa: CASSLGGARGPSGANVLTF
abundance: many; d_gene: .; v_gene: TRBV20-1; len: 13; j_gene: TRBJ1-2; CDR3nt: TGCAGTGCTAGAGATGGCAGGCGCGGTGGCTACACCTTC; CDR3aa: CSARDGRRGGYTF
abundance: many; d_gene: .; v_gene: TRBV4-3; len: 15; j_gene: TRBJ2-7; CDR3nt: TGCGCCAGCAGCCGCTCCAGGGAGTTTTCCTACGAGCAGTACTTC; CDR3aa: CASSRSREFSYEQYF
abundance: many; d_gene: .; v_gene: TRBV4-3; len: 15; j_gene: TRBJ1-1; CDR3nt: TGCGCCAGCAGCCAACACAGGGTCCTGAACACTGAAGCTTTCTTT; CDR3aa: CASSQHRVLNTEAFF
abundance: many; d_gene: .; v_gene: TRBV12-3/TRBV12-4; len: 16; j_gene: TRBJ1-5; CDR3nt: TGTGCCAGCAGTTCCGGGATGCTGGATGACAATCAGCCCCAGCATTTT; CDR3aa: CASSSGMLDDNQPQHF
abundance: many; d_gene: TRBD1; v_gene: TRBV6-5; len: 14; j_gene: TRBJ1-6; CDR3nt: TGTGCCAGCAGTTACTCAGGGGGCAACTCACCCCTCCACTTT; CDR3aa: CASSYSGGNSPLHF
abundance: few; d_gene: .; v_gene: TRBV20-1; len: 10; j_gene: TRBJ2-5; CDR3nt: TGCAGTGCTCAACGGGAGACCCAGTACTTC; CDR3aa: CSAQRETQYF
abundance: many; d_gene: TRBD1; v_gene: TRBV10-2; len: 13; j_gene: TRBJ1-2; CDR3nt: TGCGCCAGCAGTCTTCAGGGGGCGCGCGGCTACACCTTC; CDR3aa: CASSLQGARGYTF
abundance: .; d_gene: .; v_gene: TRBV18; len: 12; j_gene: TRBJ2-7; CDR3nt: TGTGCCAGCTCAGCGGTGGGGGACGAGCAGTACTTC; CDR3aa: CASSAVGDEQYF
abundance: many; d_gene: TRBD1; v_gene: TRBV29-1; len: 15; j_gene: TRBJ2-7; CDR3nt: TGCAGCGTGGGTGAACAGGGACAGGCATCCTACGAGCAGTACTTC; CDR3aa: CSVGEQGQASYEQYF
abundance: many; d_gene: .; v_gene: TRBV7-2; len: 13; j_gene: TRBJ1-2; CDR3nt: TGTGCCAGCAGCTCGGGACCGACCTATGGCTACACCTTC; CDR3aa: CASSSGPTYGYTF
abundance: many; d_gene: .; v_gene: TRBV6-5; len: 13; j_gene: TRBJ2-7; CDR3nt: TGTGCCAGCAGTTACGGGGATTTGGGGGAGCAGTACTTC; CDR3aa: CASSYGDLGEQYF
abundance: .; d_gene: .; v_gene: TRBV3-1; len: 12; j_gene: TRBJ2-5; CDR3nt: TGTGCCAGCAGCCAAGTTGAGAAGACCCAGTACTTC; CDR3aa: CASSQVEKTQYF